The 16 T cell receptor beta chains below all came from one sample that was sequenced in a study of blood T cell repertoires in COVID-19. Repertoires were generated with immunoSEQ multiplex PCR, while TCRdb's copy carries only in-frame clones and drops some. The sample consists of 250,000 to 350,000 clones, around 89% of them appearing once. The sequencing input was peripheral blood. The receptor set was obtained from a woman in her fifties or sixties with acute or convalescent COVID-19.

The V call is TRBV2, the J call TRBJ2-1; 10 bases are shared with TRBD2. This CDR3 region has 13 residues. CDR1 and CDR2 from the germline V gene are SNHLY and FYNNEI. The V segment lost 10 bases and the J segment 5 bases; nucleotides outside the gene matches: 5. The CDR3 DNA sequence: TGTGCCACCGGGACTAGCGCGAACAATGAGCAGTTCTTC. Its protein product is CATGTSANNEQFF.

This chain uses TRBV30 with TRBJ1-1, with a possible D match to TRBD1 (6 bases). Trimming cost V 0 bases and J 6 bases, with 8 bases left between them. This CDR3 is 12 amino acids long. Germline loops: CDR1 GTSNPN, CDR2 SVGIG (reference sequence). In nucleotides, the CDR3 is TGTGCCTGGAGTGTAGGGACACCTGAAGCTTTCTTT. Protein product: CAWSVGTPEAFF.

CDR3 sequence (DNA): TGTGCCAGCAGCTTCTTGGACAGGGGTAATTCACCCCTCCACTTT. The encoded protein is CASSFLDRGNSPLHF. This chain links TRBV7-8 with TRBJ1-6; 9 bases fit TRBD1. Germline CDR1 reads SGHVS; CDR2 reads FQNEAQ. The CDR3 consists of 15 residues. Losses at the gene ends were 3 bases for V and 6 bases for J; bases not matched to a gene: 3.

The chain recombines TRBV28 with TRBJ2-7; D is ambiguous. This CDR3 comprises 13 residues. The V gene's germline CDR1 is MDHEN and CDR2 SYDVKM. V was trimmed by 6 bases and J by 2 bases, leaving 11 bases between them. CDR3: CASSPGGPYEQYF. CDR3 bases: TGTGCCAGCAGCCCTGGCGGTCCCTACGAGCAGTACTTC. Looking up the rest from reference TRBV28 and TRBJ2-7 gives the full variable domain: DVKVTQSSRYLVKRTGEKVFLECVQDMDHENMFWYRQDPGLGLRLIYFSYDVKMKEKGDIPEGYSVSREKKERFSLILESASTNQTSMYLCASSPGGPYEQYFGPGTRLTVT.

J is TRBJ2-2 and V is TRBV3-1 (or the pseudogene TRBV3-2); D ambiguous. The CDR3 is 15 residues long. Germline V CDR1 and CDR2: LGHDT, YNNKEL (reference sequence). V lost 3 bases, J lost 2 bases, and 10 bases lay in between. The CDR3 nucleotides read TGTGCCAGCAGCCATTGCAGGCTAAACACCGGGGAGCTGTTTTTT. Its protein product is CASSHCRLNTGELFF.

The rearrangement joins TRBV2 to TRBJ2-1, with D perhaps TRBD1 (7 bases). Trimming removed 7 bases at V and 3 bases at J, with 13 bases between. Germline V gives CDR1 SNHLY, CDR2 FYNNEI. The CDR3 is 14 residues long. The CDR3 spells CASITGDSYNEQFF. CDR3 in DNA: TGTGCCAGCATCACGGGGGACAGCTACAATGAGCAGTTCTTC.

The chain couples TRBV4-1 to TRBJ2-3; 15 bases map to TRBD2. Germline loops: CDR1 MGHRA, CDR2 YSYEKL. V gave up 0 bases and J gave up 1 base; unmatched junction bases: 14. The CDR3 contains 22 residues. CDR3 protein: CASSQDPKGLAGGAVGTDTQYF. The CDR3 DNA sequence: TGCGCCAGCAGCCAAGACCCAAAAGGACTAGCGGGAGGGGCTGTTGGCACAGATACGCAGTATTTT.

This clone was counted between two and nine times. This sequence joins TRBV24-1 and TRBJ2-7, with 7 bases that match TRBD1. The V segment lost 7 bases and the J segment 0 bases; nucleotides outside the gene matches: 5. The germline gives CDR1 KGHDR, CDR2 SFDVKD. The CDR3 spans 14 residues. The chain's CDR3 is CATSGTASSYEQYF. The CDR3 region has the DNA TGTGCCACCAGCGGGACAGCGAGCTCCTACGAGCAGTACTTC.

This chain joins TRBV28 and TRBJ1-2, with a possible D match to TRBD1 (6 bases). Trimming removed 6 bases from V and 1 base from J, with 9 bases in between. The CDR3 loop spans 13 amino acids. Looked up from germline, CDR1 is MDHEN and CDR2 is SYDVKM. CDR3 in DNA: TGTGCCAGCAGGGACAGTATTAACTATGGCTACACCTTC. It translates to CASRDSINYGYTF.

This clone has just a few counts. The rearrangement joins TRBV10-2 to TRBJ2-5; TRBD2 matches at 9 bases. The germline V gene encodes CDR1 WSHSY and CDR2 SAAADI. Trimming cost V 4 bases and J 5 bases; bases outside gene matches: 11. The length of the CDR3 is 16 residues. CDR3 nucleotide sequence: TGCGCCAGCAGTGGGGGACTGCGGGAGGGCCGCGAGACCCAGTACTTC. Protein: CASSGGLREGRETQYF.

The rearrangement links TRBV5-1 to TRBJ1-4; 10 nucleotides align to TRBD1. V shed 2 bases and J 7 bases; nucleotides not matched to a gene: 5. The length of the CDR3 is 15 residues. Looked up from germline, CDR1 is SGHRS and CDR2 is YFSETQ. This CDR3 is CASSFSGTGVEKLFF. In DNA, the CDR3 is TGCGCCAGCAGCTTTTCCGGGACAGGGGTTGAAAAACTGTTTTTT.

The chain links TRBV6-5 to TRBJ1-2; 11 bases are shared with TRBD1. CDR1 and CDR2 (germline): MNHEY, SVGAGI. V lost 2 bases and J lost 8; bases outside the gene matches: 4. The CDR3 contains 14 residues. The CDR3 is CASSYGTGGQGYTF. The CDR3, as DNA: TGTGCCAGCAGTTACGGGACAGGGGGTCAAGGCTACACCTTC.

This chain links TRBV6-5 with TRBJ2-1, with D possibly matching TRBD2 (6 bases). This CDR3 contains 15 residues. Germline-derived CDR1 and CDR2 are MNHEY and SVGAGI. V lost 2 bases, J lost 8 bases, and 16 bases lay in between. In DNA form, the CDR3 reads TGTGCCAGCAGTTACGGCGGACCACCGGGGGATGAGCAGTTCTTC. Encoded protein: CASSYGGPPGDEQFF.

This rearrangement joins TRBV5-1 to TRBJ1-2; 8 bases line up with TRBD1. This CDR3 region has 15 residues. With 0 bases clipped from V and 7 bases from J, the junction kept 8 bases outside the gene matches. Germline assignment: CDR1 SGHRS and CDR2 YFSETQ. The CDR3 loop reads CASSLGQGAGSGYTF. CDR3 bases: TGCGCCAGCAGCTTGGGGCAGGGGGCAGGGAGTGGCTACACCTTC.

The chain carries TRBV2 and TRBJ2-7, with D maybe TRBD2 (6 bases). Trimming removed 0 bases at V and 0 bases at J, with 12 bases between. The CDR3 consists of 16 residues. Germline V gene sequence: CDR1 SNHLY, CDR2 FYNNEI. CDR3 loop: CASSEADPGLSYEQYF. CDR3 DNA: TGTGCCAGCAGTGAAGCAGATCCGGGACTCTCCTACGAGCAGTACTTC.

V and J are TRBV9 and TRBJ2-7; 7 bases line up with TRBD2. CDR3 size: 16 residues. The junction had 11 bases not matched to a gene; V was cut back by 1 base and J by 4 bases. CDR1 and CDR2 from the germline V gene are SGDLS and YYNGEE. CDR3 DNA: TGTGCCAGCAGCGTACCGGGAGGCGGGAGACCTTACGAGCAGTACTTC. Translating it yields CASSVPGGGRPYEQYF.